This TCR beta chain was profiled in a study of T cells in Graves' hyperthyroidism and ophthalmopathy. Whole-study results and caveats: A 13 V-J signature model discriminated ophthalmopathy versus stable hyperthyroidism.

The V and J ends lost 2 bases and 2 bases respectively, with 18 bases between them. Germline V gene sequence: CDR1 MNHEY, CDR2 SVGEGT. This CDR3 region has 18 residues. Each 10 ml fresh peripheral blood draw supplied the PBMCs. Template material for amplifying TCR beta CDR3 regions consisted of RNA transcripts. In the first-round RT-PCR of the TCR CDR3, the HTBI primer set was used. TCRdb itself ran the multiplex PCR reads through MiXCR, one entry per CDR3 protein. This sample yields some 350,000 distinct CDR3 sequences, of which over 15% are seen a single time; 3.7% belongs to the top ten. A note on this clonotype: Its antigen is not identified.

Sequenced sample: blood. This TCR derives from a woman younger than 30 with Graves' hyperthyroidism. The J gene is TRBJ2-2, the V gene TRBV6-2 or TRBV6-3; tentative D call: TRBD2 (6 bases). CDR3: CASSYGRRLRRNTGELFF. The CDR3 DNA follows: TGTGCCAGCAGTTACGGGAGGAGGCTTCGGAGAAACACCGGGGAGCTGTTTTTT.